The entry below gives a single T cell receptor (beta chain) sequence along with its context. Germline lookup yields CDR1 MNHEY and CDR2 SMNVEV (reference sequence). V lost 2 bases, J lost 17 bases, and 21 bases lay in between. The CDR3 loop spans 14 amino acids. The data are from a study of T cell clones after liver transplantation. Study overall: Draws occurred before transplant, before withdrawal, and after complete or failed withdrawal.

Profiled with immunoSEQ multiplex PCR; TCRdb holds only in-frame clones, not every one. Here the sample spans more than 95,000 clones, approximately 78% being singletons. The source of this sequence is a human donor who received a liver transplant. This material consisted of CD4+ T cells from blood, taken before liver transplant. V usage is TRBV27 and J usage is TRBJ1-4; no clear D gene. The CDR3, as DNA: TGTGCCAGCAGTTTAAACGGGGTGTCCGAGTTACACTTTTTT. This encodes CASSLNGVSELHFF.